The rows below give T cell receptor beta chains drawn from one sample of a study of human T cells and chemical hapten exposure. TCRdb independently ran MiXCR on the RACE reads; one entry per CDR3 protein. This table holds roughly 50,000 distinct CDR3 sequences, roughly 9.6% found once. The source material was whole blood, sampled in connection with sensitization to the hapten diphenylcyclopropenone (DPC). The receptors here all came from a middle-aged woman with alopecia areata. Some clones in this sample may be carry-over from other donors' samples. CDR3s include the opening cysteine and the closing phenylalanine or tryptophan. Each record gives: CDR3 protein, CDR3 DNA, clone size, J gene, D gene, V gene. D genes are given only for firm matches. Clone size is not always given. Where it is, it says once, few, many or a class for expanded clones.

CDR3: CASRPAIYEQYF
DNA: TGTGCCAGCCGGCCAGCGATCTACGAGCAGTACTTC
size: few
J: TRBJ2-7
D: NA
V: TRBV6-1

CDR3: CASSLGQGGEKLFF
DNA: TGTGCCAGCAGCTTAGGGCAGGGAGGCGAAAAACTGTTTTTT
size: many
J: TRBJ1-4
D: NA
V: TRBV7-2

CDR3: CSARDDVTGELFF
DNA: TGCAGTGCTAGAGATGATGTGACCGGGGAGCTGTTTTTT
size: many
J: TRBJ2-2
D: NA
V: TRBV20-1

CDR3: CASRLSPGPREQFF
DNA: TGTGCCAGCCGACTCTCTCCGGGACCGCGGGAGCAGTTCTTC
size: few
J: TRBJ2-1
D: NA
V: TRBV28

CDR3: CSAQPPGDTQYF
DNA: TGCAGTGCCCAGCCCCCGGGGGATACGCAGTATTTT
size: few
J: TRBJ2-3
D: NA
V: TRBV20-1

CDR3: CASSQGLAADTQYF
DNA: TGTGCCAGCAGCCAAGGGCTAGCGGCAGATACGCAGTATTTT
size: NA
J: TRBJ2-3
D: TRBD2
V: TRBV3-1

CDR3: CASSQDPYLTDTQYF
DNA: TGCGCCAGCAGCCAAGATCCTTATCTCACAGATACGCAGTATTTT
size: NA
J: TRBJ2-3
D: NA
V: TRBV4-1

CDR3: CSALTGASANEKLFF
DNA: TGCAGTGCGCTAACAGGGGCGAGTGCTAATGAAAAACTGTTTTTT
size: NA
J: TRBJ1-4
D: TRBD1
V: TRBV20-1

CDR3: CASSQITGQGAYEQYF
DNA: TGCGCCAGCAGCCAAATTACGGGACAGGGGGCCTACGAGCAGTACTTC
size: NA
J: TRBJ2-7
D: TRBD1
V: TRBV4-1

CDR3: CASIGAPGADTQYF
DNA: TGCGCCAGCATTGGGGCTCCGGGAGCAGATACGCAGTATTTT
size: NA
J: TRBJ2-3
D: NA
V: TRBV10-2

CDR3: CASSGPGGSLQETQYF
DNA: TGTGCCAGCAGCGGTCCCGGGGGCTCGCTCCAAGAGACCCAGTACTTC
size: many
J: TRBJ2-5
D: NA
V: TRBV7-7

CDR3: CASSLTGETYNEQFF
DNA: TGTGCCAGCAGCTTAACGGGGGAGACCTACAATGAGCAGTTCTTC
size: many
J: TRBJ2-1
D: NA
V: TRBV7-2

CDR3: CASSVDGYRGGELFF
DNA: TGTGCCAGCAGTGTTGACGGCTACCGGGGCGGGGAGCTGTTTTTT
size: NA
J: TRBJ2-2
D: NA
V: TRBV2

CDR3: CASKRGTSPSNTDTQYF
DNA: TGTGCCAGCAAGAGGGGAACTAGCCCTTCAAACACAGATACGCAGTATTTT
size: many
J: TRBJ2-3
D: NA
V: TRBV6-5

CDR3: CASIEGGNTYNEQFF
DNA: TGTGCCAGCATAGAGGGGGGCAACACCTACAATGAGCAGTTCTTC
size: many
J: TRBJ2-1
D: NA
V: TRBV6-1

CDR3: CSVVHRVGSTEAFF
DNA: TGCAGCGTCGTCCACAGGGTTGGTAGCACTGAAGCTTTCTTT
size: few
J: TRBJ1-1
D: NA
V: TRBV29-1

CDR3: CASSQGGIGAYEQYF
DNA: TGCGCCAGCAGCCAAGGGGGCATCGGGGCCTACGAGCAGTACTTC
size: many
J: TRBJ2-7
D: NA
V: TRBV4-1